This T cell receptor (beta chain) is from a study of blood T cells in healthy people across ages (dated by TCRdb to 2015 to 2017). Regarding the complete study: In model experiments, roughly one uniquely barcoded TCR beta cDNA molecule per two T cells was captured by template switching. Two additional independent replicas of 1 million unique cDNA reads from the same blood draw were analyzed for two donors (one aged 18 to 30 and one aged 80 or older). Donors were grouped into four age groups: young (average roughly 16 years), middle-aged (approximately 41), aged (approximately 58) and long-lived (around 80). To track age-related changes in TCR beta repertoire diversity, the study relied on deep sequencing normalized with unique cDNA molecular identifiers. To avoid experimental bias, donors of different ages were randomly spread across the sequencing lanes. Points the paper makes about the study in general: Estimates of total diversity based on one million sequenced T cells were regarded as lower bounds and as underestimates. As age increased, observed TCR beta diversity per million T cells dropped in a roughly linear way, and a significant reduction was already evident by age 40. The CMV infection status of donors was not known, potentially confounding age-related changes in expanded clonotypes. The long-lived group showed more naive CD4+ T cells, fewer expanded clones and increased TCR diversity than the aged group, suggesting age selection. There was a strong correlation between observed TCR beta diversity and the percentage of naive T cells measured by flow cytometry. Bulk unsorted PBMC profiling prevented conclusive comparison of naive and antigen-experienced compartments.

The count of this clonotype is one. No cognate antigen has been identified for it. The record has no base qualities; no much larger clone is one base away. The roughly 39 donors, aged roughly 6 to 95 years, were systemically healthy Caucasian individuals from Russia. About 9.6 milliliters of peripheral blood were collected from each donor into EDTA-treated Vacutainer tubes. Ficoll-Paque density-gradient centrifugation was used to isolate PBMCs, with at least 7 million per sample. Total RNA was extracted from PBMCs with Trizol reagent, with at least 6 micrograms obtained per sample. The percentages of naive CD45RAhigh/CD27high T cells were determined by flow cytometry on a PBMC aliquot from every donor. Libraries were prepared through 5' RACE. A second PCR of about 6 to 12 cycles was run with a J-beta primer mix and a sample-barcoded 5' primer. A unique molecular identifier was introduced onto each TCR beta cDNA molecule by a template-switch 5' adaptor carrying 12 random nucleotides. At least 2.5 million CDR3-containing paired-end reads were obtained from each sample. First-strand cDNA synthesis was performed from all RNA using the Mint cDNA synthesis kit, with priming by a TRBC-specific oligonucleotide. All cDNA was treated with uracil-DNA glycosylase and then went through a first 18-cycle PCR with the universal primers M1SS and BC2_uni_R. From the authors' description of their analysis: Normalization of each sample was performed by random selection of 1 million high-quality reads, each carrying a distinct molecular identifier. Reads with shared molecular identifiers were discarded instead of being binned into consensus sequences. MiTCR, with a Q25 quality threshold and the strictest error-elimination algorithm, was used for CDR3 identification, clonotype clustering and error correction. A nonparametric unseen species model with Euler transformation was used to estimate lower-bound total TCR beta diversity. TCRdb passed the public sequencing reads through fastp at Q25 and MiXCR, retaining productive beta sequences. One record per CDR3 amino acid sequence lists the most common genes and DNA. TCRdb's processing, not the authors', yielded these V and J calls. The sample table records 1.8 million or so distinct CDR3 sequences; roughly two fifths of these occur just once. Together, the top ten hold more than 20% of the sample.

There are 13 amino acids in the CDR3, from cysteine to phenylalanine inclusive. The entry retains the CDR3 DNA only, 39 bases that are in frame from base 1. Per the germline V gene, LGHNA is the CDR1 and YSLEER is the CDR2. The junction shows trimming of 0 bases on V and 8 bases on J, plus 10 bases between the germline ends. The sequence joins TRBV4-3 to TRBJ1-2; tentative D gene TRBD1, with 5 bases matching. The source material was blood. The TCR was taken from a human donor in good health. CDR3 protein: CASSQERGTGYTF. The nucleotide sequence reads TGCGCCAGCAGCCAAGAGAGGGGAACAGGCTACACCTTC.